This T cell receptor beta chain was profiled in a study of T cell responses to AZD1222 COVID-19 vaccine. Study-wide results and limits: Spike as a whole was targeted by vaccine-associated CD4 TCRs, dominant at 160-218 and 743-854.

Libraries were prepared by immunoSEQ multiplex PCR; TCRdb keeps only in-frame clonotypes and omits some of them. The data contain 180,000 or so clones, 85% to 95% of them singletons. This CDR3 contains 13 residues. CDR1 and CDR2 from the germline V gene are MGHRA and YSYEKL. Trimming stripped 6 bases from V and 7 bases from J, with 12 bases between. A word on this clone: Its antigen is currently unknown.

Sequencing was performed on peripheral blood, taken 28 days after the second AZD1222 dose. The chain couples TRBV4-1 to TRBJ1-4; D not resolved. This TCR derives from an adult who received the AZD1222 COVID-19 vaccine. Here the CDR3 DNA reads TGCGCCAGCAGTCCCGGAGGTGGTGAAAAACTGTTTTTT. Protein: CASSPGGGEKLFF.